By sample fraction, the clone carrying this TCR beta chain is large (0.1 to 1%). Its antigen is still unknown. This entry is derived from a study of vaccination and CD4 T cells after COVID-19. General study results and limits: For convalescent patients, a median 86.3% of reactive clones surfaced exclusively after vaccination.

Sequenced with the Oncomine TCR Beta short-read assay was DNA taken from cultured CD4+ T cells. DNA came from CD4+ T cells after culture. TCRdb re-analysed the PCR reads in MiXCR, keeping a single row per CDR3 protein. The repertoire holds more than 6,000 distinct CDR3 sequences, with about 44% as singletons. With 3 bases removed from V and 2 bases from J, the gap between germline ends came to 10 bases. The length of the CDR3 is 15 residues. Germline CDR1 and CDR2: LNHDA and SQIVND (reference sequence). The treatment was: roughly ten-day PBMC culture with coronavirus spike peptide pools or control peptides (ViraFEST assay). CD4+ T lymphocytes from the unexposed donor were collected before the COVID-19 pandemic (2011-2018). The authors swapped half the medium for fresh IL-2 medium on days 3 and 7.

The V gene is TRBV19, the J gene TRBJ2-2; TRBD1 is a possible D gene (5 bases). Sequenced sample: CD4+ T cells from blood, cultured in vitro. The sequence was obtained from a human donor in good health. The CDR3 DNA reads as TGTGCCAGTAGTATCGTACAGGTTAACACCGGGGAGCTGTTTTTT. Its translation: CASSIVQVNTGELFF.